This T cell receptor (beta chain) emerged from a study of T cell responses to AZD1222 COVID-19 vaccine. General study results and limits: Spike-specific TCR depth and breadth grew after two AZD1222 doses.

Germline V lookup: CDR1 SNHLY, CDR2 FYNNEI. Trimming removed 8 bases from V and 6 bases from J; junction bases left unmatched: 9. The CDR3 loop spans 14 amino acids. Sequencing used immunoSEQ multiplex PCR; TCRdb keeps in-frame clones, though not all of them. The table includes some 170,000 clones, just under 90% detected once. Regarding this clone: Its antigen is still unknown.

This TCR derives from an adult who received the MenACWY meningococcal vaccine as a control. The sequencing used peripheral blood, collected 28 days after the second dose of the MenACWY control vaccine. This rearrangement joins TRBV2 to TRBJ1-5; 8 bases are shared with TRBD1. The chain's CDR3 is CASSNDRGAQPQHF. The CDR3 DNA reads TGTGCCAGCTCGAATGACAGGGGAGCTCAGCCCCAGCATTTT.